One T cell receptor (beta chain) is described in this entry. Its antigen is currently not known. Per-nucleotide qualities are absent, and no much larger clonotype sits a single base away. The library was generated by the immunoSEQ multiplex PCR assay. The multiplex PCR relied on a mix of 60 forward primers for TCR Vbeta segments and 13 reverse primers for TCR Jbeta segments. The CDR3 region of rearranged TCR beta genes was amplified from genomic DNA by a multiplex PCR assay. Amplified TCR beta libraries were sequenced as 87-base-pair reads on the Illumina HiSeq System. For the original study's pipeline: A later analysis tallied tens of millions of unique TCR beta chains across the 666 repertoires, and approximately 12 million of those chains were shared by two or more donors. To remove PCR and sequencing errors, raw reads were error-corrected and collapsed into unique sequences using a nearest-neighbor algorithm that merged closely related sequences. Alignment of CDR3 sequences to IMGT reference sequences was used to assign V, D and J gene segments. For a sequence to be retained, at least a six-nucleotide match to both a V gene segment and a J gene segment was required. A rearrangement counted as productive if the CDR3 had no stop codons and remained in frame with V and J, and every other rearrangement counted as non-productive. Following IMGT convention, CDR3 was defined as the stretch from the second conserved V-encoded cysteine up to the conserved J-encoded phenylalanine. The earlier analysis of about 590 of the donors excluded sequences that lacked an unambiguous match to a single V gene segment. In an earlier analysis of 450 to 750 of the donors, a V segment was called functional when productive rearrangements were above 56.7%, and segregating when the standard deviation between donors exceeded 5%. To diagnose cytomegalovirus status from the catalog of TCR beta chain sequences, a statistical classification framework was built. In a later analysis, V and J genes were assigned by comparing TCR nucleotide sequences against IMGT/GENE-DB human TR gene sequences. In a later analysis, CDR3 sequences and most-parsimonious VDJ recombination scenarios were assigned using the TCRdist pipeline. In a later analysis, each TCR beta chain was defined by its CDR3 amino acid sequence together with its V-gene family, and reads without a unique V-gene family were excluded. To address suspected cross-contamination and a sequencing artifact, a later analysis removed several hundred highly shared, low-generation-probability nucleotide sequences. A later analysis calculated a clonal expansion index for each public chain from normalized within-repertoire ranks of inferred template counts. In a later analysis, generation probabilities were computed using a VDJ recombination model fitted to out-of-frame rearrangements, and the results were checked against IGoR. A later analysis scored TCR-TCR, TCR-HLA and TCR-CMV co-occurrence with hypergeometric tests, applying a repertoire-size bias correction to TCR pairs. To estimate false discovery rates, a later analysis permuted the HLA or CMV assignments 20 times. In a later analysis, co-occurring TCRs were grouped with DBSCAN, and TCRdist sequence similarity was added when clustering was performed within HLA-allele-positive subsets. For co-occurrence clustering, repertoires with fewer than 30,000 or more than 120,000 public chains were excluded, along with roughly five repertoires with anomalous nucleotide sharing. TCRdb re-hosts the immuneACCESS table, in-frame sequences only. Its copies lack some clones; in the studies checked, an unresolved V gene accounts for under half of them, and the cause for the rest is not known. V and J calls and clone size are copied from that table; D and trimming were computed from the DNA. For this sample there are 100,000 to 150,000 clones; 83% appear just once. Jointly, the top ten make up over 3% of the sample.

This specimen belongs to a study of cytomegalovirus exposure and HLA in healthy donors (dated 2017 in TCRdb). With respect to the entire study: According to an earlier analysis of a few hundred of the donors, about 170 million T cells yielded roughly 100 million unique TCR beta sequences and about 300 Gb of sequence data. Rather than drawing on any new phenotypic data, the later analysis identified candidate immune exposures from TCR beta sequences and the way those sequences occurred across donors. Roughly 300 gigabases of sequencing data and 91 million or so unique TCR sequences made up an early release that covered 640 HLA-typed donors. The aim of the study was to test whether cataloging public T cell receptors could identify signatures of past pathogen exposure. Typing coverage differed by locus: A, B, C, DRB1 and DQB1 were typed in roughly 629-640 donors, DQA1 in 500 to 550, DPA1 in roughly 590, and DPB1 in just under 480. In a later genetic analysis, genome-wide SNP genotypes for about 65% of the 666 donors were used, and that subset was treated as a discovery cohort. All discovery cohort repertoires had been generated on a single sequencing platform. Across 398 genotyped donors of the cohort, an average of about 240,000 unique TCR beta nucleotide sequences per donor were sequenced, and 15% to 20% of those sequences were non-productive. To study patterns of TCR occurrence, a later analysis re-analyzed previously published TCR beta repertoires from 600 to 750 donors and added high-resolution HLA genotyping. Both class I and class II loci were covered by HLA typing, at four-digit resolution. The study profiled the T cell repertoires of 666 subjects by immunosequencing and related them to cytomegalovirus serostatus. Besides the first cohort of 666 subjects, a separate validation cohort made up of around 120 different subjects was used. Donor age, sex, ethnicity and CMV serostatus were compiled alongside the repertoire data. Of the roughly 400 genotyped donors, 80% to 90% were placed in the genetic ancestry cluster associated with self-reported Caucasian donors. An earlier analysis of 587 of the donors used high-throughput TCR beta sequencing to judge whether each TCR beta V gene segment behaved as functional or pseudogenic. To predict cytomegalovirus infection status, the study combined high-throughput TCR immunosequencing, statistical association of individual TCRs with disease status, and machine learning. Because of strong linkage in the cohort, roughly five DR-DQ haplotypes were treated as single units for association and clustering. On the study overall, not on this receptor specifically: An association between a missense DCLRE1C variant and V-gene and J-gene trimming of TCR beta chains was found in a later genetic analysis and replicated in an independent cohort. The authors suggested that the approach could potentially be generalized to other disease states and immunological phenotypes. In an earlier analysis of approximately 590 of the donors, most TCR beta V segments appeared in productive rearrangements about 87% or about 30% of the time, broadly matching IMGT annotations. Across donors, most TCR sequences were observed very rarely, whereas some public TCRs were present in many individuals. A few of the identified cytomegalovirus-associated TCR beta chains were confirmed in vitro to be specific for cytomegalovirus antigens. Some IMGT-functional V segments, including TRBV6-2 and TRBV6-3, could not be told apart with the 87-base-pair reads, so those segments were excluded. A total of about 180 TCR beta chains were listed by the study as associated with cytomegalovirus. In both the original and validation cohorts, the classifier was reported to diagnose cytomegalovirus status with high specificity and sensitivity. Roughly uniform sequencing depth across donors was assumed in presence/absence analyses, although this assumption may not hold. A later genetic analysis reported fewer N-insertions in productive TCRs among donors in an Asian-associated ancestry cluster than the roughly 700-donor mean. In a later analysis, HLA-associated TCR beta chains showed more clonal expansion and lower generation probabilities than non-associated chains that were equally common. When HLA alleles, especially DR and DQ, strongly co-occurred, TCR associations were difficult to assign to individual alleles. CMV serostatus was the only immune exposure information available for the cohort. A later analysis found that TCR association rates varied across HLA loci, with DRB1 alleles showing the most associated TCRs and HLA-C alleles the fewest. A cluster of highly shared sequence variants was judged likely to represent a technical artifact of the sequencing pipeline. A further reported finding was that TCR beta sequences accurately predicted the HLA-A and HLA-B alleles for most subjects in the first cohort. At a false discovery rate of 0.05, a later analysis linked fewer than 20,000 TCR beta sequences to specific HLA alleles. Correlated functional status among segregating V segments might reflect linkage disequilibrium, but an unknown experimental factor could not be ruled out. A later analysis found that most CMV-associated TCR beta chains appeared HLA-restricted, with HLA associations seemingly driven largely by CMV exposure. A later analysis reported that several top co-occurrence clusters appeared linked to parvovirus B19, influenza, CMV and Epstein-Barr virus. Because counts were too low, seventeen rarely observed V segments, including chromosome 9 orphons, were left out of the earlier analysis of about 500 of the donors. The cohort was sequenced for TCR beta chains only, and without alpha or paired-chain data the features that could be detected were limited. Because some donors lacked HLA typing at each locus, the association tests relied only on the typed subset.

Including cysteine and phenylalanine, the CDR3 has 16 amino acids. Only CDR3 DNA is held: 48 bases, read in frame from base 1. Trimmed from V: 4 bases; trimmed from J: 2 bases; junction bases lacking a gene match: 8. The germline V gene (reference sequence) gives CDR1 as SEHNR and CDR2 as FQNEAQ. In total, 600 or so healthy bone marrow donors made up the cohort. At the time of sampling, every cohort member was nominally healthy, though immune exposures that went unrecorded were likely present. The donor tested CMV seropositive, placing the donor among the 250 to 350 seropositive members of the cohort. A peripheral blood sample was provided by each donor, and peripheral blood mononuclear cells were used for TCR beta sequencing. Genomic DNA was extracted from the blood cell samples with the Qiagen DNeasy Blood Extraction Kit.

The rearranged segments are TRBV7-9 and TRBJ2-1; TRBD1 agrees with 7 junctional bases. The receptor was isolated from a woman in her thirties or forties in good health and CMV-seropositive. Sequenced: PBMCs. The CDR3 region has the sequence CASSSDRSLAYNEQFF. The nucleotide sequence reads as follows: TGTGCCAGCAGCTCGGACAGGTCTCTCGCCTACAATGAGCAGTTCTTC.